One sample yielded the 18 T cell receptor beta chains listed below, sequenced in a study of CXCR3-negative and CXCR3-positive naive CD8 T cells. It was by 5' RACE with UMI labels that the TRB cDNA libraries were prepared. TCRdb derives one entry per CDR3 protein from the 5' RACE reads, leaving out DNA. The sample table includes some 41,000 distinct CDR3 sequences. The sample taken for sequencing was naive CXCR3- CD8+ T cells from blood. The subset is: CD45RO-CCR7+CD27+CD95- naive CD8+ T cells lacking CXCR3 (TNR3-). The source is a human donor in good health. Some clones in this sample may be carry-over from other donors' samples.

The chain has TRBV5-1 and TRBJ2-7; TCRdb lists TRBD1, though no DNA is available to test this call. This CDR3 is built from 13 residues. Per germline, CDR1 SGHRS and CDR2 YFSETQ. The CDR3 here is CASSPRTGIEQYF.

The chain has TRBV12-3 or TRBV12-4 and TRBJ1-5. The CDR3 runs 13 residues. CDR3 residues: CASRPVGNQPQHF.

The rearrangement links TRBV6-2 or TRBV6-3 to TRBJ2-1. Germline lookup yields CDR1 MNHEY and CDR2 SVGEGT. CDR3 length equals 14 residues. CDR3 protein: CASSYTGLHNEQFF.

CDR3 residues: CASSFRWNTEAFF. The V gene is TRBV12-3 or TRBV12-4, the J gene TRBJ1-1. There are 13 residues in the CDR3.

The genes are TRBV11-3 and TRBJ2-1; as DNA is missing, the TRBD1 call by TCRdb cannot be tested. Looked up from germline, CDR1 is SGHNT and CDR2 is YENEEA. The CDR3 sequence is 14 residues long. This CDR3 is CASSSGWGGYEQFF.

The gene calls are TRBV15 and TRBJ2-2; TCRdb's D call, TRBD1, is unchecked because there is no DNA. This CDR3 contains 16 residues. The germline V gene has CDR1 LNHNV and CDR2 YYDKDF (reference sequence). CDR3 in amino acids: CATSGGPRLYTGELFF.

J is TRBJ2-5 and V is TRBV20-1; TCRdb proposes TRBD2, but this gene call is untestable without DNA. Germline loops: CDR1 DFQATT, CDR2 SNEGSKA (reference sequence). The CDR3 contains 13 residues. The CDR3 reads CSATGMAGETQYF.

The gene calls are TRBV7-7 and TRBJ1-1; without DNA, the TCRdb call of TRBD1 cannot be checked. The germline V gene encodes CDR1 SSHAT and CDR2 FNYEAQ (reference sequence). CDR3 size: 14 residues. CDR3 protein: CASSALTGGGNAFF.

Here the CDR3 reads CASSFLGTSPGGGLFGANVLTF. The chain is built from TRBV28 and TRBJ2-6; the D call from TCRdb, TRBD2, cannot be confirmed without DNA. Germline CDR1 and CDR2: MDHEN and SYDVKM. The CDR3 is 22 residues long.

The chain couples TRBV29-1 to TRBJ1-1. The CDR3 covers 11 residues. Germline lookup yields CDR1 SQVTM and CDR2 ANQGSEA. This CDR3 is CSVEGYTEAFF.

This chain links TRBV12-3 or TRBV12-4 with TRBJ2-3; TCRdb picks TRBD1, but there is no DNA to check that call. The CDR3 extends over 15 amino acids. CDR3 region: CASSLGGAETDTQYF.

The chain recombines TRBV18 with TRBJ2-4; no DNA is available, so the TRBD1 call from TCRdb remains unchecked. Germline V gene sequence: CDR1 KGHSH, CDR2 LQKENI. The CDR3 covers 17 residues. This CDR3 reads CASSPNDRESGKNIQYF.

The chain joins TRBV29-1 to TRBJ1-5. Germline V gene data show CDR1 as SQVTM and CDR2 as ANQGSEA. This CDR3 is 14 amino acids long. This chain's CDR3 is CSVEEEGFNQPQHF. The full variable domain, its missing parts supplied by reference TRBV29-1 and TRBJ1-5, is SAVISQKPSRDICQRGTSLTIQCQVDSQVTMMFWYRQQPGQSLTLIATANQGSEATYESGFVIDKFPISRPNLTFSTLTVSNMSPEDSSIYLCSVEEEGFNQPQHFGDGTRLSIL.

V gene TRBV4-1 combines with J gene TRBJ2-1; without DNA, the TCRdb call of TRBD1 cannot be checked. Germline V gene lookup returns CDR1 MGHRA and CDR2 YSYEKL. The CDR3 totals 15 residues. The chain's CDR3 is CASSLGDRGGNEQFF.

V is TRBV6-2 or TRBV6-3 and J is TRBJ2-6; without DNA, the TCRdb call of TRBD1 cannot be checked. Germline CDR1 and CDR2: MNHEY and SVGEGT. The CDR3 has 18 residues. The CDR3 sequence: CASSPYTQGAGGANVLTF.

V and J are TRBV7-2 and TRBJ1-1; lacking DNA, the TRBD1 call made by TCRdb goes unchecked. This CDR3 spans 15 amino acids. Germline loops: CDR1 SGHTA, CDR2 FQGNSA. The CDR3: CASSRGVGGDTEAFF.

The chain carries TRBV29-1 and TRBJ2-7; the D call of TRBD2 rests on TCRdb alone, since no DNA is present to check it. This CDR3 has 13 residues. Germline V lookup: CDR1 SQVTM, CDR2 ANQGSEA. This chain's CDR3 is CSAIAGGRDEQYF.

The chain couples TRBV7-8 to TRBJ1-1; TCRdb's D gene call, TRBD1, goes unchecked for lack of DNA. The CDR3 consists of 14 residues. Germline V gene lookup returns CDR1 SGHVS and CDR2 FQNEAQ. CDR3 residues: CASSLDGGGTEAFF.